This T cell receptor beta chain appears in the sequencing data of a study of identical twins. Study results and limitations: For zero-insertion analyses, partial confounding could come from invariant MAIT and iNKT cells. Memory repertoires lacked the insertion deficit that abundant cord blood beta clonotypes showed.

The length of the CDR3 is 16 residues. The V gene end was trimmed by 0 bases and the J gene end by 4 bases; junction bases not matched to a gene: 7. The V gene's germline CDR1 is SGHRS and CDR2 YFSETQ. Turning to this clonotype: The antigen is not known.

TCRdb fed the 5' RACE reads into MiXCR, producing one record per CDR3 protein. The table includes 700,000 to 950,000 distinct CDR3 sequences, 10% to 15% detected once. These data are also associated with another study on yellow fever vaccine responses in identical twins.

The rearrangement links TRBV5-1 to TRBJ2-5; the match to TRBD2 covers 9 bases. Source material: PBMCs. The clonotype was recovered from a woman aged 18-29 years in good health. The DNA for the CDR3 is TGCGCCAGCAGCTTGGGTAGCGGGGGACTTACAGAGACCCAGTACTTC. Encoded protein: CASSLGSGGLTETQYF.